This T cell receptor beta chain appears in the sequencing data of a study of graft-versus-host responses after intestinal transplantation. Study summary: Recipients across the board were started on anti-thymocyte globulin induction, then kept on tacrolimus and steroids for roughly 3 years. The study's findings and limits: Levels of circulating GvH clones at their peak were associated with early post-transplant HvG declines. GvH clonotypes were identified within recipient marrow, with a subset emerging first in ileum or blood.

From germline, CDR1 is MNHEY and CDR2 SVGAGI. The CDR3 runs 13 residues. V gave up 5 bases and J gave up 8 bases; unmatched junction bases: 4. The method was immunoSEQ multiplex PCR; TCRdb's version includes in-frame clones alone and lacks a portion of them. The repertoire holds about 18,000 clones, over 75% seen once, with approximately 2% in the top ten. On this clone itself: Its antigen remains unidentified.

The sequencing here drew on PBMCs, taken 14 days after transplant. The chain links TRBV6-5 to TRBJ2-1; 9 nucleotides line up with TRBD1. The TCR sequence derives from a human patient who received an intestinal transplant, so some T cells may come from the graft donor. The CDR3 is CASSGTGFHEQFF. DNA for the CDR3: TGTGCCAGCAGTGGGACAGGGTTTCATGAGCAGTTCTTC.